These 25 T cell receptor beta chains originate from one sample sequenced in a study of cytomegalovirus exposure and HLA in healthy donors. PCR primers comprised 60 Vbeta and 13 Jbeta primers. Profiled with immunoSEQ multiplex PCR; TCRdb holds only in-frame clones, not every one. The sample holds approximately 51,000 clones. The sequencing input was PBMCs. Source of these receptors: a man aged 40-50 years in good health and CMV-seropositive.

The CDR3 protein is CASSRGVNQPQHF. As DNA, the CDR3 is TGTGCCAGTAGTCGGGGAGTTAATCAGCCCCAGCATTTT. V and J are TRBV19 and TRBJ1-5; D uncertain. Germline values: CDR1 LNHDA, CDR2 SQIVND (reference sequence). The CDR3 covers 13 residues. V lost 5 bases and J lost 4, with 9 bases in between.

The rearrangement links TRBV6-6 to TRBJ1-2, with TRBD1 identical over 8 bases. Germline CDR1 is MNHNY and CDR2 is SVGAGI (reference sequence). V shed 5 bases and J 5 bases; nucleotides not matched to a gene: 10. This CDR3 comprises 15 residues. The CDR3 coding sequence is TGTGCCAGCAGTACCGCTTCAGGGGGCGGGTATGGCTACACCTTC. Residues: CASSTASGGGYGYTF.

The chain links TRBV5-4 to TRBJ2-3; 8 bases fit TRBD1. The CDR3 has 16 amino acids. Unmatched junction bases numbered 6, after V lost 3 bases and J lost 0 bases. CDR1 and CDR2 from the germline V gene are SGHNT and YYREEE (reference sequence). The CDR3 bases are TGTGCCAGCAGCTACGGACAGGGCTATAGCACAGATACGCAGTATTTT. This sequence encodes CASSYGQGYSTDTQYF.

The V call is TRBV10-1, the J call TRBJ2-1; weak D call: TRBD2 (6 bases). The V gene's germline CDR1 is WNHNN and CDR2 SYGVQD (reference sequence). Trimming took 10 bases from V and 4 from J, leaving 17 bases between them. The CDR3 contains 14 residues. CDR3 sequence: CATRRAIIYNEQFF. Here the CDR3 DNA reads TGCGCCACACGGAGGGCAATTATTTACAATGAGCAGTTCTTC.

The chain links TRBV6-5 to TRBJ1-5, with D tentatively TRBD1 (5 bases). The V gene lost 5 bases and the J gene lost 7 bases, with 15 bases spanning the gap. Germline loops: CDR1 MNHEY, CDR2 SVGAGI. This CDR3 comprises 14 residues. CDR3: CASSRNRLVQPQHF. CDR3 nucleotides: TGTGCCAGCAGTAGAAACAGGTTGGTGCAGCCCCAGCATTTT.

The gene calls are TRBV29-1 and TRBJ2-1, with no clear D. The CDR3 extends over 10 amino acids. Germline CDR1 is SQVTM and CDR2 is ANQGSEA. Deletions cut 7 bases from V and 7 bases from J, with 8 bases between. This CDR3 is CSAIENEQFF. The CDR3 coding sequence is TGCAGCGCTATCGAGAATGAGCAGTTCTTC.

The chain carries TRBV13 and TRBJ2-1, with 7 nucleotides matching TRBD2. Trimming at V came to 3 bases and at J to 15 bases, leaving 11 bases not matched to a gene. The CDR3 is 13 residues long. Per the germline V gene, CDR1 is PRHDT and CDR2 is FYEKMQ (reference sequence). The DNA of the CDR3 is TGTGCCAGCAGCTTGGCAAGGACTAGTCGAGGGTTCTTC. This gives the protein CASSLARTSRGFF. Based on the CDR3 plus reference TRBV13 and TRBJ2-1, the full variable domain is AAGVIQSPRHLIKEKRETATLKCYPIPRHDTVYWYQQGPGQDPQFLISFYEKMQSDKGSIPDRFSAQQFSDYHSELNMSSLELGDSALYFCASSLARTSRGFFGPGTRLTVL.

The rearrangement links TRBV6-1 to TRBJ2-7; possible D gene TRBD2, 5 bases. Trimming left V 0 bases short and J 2 bases short, with 17 bases between. Germline CDR1 and CDR2: MNHNS and SASEGT. This CDR3 region has 17 residues. DNA for the CDR3: TGTGCCAGCAGTGAAGCTGCCCGGACGGGGATTCCCTACGAGCAGTACTTC. Translating it yields CASSEAARTGIPYEQYF.

V is TRBV10-3 and J is TRBJ2-2; the D gene is possibly TRBD2 (6 bases). The CDR3 is 16 amino acids. V lost 7 bases, J lost 3 bases, and 18 bases lay in between. The germline V gene has CDR1 ENHRY and CDR2 SYGVKD. The CDR3 is CAIKGTGALDTGELFF. CDR3 in DNA: TGTGCCATCAAGGGGACGGGAGCGCTCGACACCGGGGAGCTGTTTTTT.

The genes are TRBV5-6 and TRBJ2-5, with 13 positions matching TRBD2. The assigned J gene may be wrong: the sequence end matches TRBJ2-7 better. The germline CDR1 and CDR2 sequences are SGHDT and YYEEEE. This CDR3 contains 16 residues. The CDR3 here is CASSLTGLAGSYEQYF. The CDR3 bases are TGTGCCAGCAGCTTGACGGGACTAGCGGGGAGCTACGAGCAGTACTTC.

V is TRBV7-3 and J is TRBJ2-5; 13 bases line up with TRBD2. With V trimmed by 5 bases and J by 4 bases, 10 bases remained unmatched. The CDR3 runs 17 residues. Germline V CDR1 and CDR2: SGHTA, FQGTGA. DNA for the CDR3: TGTGCCAGCAGCCCACAGGCGACTAGCGGGGGGCGAGAGACCCAGTACTTC. This encodes CASSPQATSGGRETQYF.

The V gene is TRBV7-3, the J gene TRBJ2-2; weak D call: TRBD1 (5 bases). The V gene's germline CDR1 is SGHTA and CDR2 FQGTGA. The CDR3 sequence is 16 residues long. The V end lost 1 base, the J end lost 3 bases, and 12 bases lay between the germline ends. CDR3 sequence reads: CASSLISGPDTGELFF. The CDR3 DNA reads TGTGCCAGCAGCTTAATCTCAGGGCCCGACACCGGGGAGCTGTTTTTT.

The chain combines TRBV19 with TRBJ1-2, with 9 bases lining up with TRBD1. The trim removed 5 bases at V and 8 bases at J, leaving 6 bases unmatched. The germline V gene encodes CDR1 LNHDA and CDR2 SQIVND (reference sequence). The CDR3 spans 13 residues. In DNA, the CDR3 is TGTGCCAGTAGTTTTTGGACAGGGGAAGGCTACACCTTC. Protein sequence: CASSFWTGEGYTF.

The gene calls are TRBV6-5 and TRBJ1-6; 8 bases line up with TRBD1. This CDR3 is 14 amino acids long. V lost 6 bases to trimming and J lost 7 bases; unmatched junction nucleotides: 5. Germline lookup yields CDR1 MNHEY and CDR2 SVGAGI. The CDR3, as DNA: TGTGCCAGCAGCAGGACAGGGAAAAATTCACCCCTCCACTTT. Translation gives CASSRTGKNSPLHF.

This chain connects TRBV6-1 to TRBJ2-1; tentatively, D is TRBD1 (6 bases). CDR1 MNHNS and CDR2 SASEGT come from the germline V gene. The length of the CDR3 is 16 residues. Trimming took 3 bases from V and 0 from J, leaving 12 bases between them. CDR3 protein: CASSDPNRVSYNEQFF. The CDR3 bases are TGTGCCAGCAGTGACCCGAACAGGGTCTCCTACAATGAGCAGTTCTTC.

Note on this clone: This sample includes further DNA sequences coding for the same CDR3. The chain carries TRBV7-7 and TRBJ1-1; tentatively, D is TRBD1 (5 bases). This CDR3 has 14 amino acids. CDR1 and CDR2 from the germline V gene are SSHAT and FNYEAQ (reference sequence). V was clipped by 7 bases and J by 0 bases, with 12 bases between them. CDR3 sequence (DNA): TGTGCCAGCACCCCGACAGCCATGAACACTGAAGCTTTCTTT. Its translation is CASTPTAMNTEAFF.

The chain carries TRBV4-3 and TRBJ2-5; a weak D match, TRBD2 (6 bases). The CDR3 loop spans 13 amino acids. CDR1 is LGHNA and CDR2 is YSLEER in the germline V gene. V was trimmed by 7 bases and J by 3 bases, leaving 12 bases between them. The CDR3 is CASTPGAKETQYF. Written as DNA, the CDR3 is TGCGCCAGCACCCCGGGAGCCAAAGAGACCCAGTACTTC.

The chain joins TRBV18 to TRBJ1-1; TRBD1 might be the D (5 bases). V was cut by 6 bases and J by 2 bases, with 10 bases left in between. The CDR3 has 13 residues. CDR1 and CDR2 from the germline V gene are KGHSH and LQKENI. In DNA, the CDR3 is TGTGCCAGCTCTCAAGGACATAACACTGAAGCTTTCTTT. Protein: CASSQGHNTEAFF.

This sequence joins TRBV6-5 and TRBJ1-3; D is uncertain. The CDR3 runs 14 residues. The ends were cut back, 4 bases at V and 4 bases at J, with 11 bases in the middle. Germline-derived CDR1 and CDR2 are MNHEY and SVGAGI. CDR3 DNA: TGTGCCAGCAGTTTCACTTCAAGAGGAAACACCATATATTTT. Its translation is CASSFTSRGNTIYF.

The rearrangement uses TRBV15 and TRBJ1-1; TRBD1 matches 8 bases. The CDR3 loop spans 15 amino acids. The germline CDR1 and CDR2 sequences are LNHNV and YYDKDF (reference sequence). The V segment lost 3 bases and the J segment 4 bases; nucleotides outside the gene matches: 7. The CDR3 DNA is TGTGCCACCAGCAGGCGACAGGGGATCCCCACTGAAGCTTTCTTT. As protein: CATSRRQGIPTEAFF. The whole variable domain, remainder taken from reference TRBV15 and TRBJ1-1, is DAMVIQNPRYQVTQFGKPVTLSCSQTLNHNVMYWYQQKSSQAPKLLFHYYDKDFNNEADTPDNFQSRRPNTSFCFLDIRSPGLGDTAMYLCATSRRQGIPTEAFFGQGTRLTVV.

This rearrangement joins TRBV7-6 to TRBJ2-1; 8 bases align to TRBD1. The CDR3 spans 14 residues. Germline V gene sequence: CDR1 SGHVS, CDR2 FNYEAQ. The J segment lost 8 bases and the V segment lost 5 bases, leaving 8 bases of the junction unmatched. CDR3 DNA: TGTGCCAGCAGCCAAGGGCAGGGGGCCTATGAGCAGTTCTTC. Encoded protein: CASSQGQGAYEQFF. The complete variable domain, with remaining parts taken from reference TRBV7-6 and TRBJ2-1, reads GAGVSQSPRYKVTKRGQDVALRCDPISGHVSLYWYRQALGQGPEFLTYFNYEAQQDKSGLPNDRFSAERPEGSISTLTIQRTEQRDSAMYRCASSQGQGAYEQFFGPGTRLTVL.

The chain carries TRBV4-2 and TRBJ2-5, with D perhaps matching TRBD1 (7 bases). Deletions cut 4 bases from V and 5 bases from J, with 11 bases between. The V gene's germline CDR1 is LGHNA and CDR2 YNFKEQ. The CDR3 covers 13 residues. The CDR3 spells CASSPTGRETQYF. CDR3 DNA: TGTGCCAGCAGCCCGACAGGGAGGGAGACCCAGTACTTC.

V usage is TRBV7-6 and J usage is TRBJ2-7; D remains ambiguous. Trimming took 3 bases from V and 2 from J, leaving 14 bases between them. The germline V gene has CDR1 SGHVS and CDR2 FNYEAQ. This CDR3 has 15 amino acids. The CDR3 loop is CASSFARVPPYEQYF. Here the CDR3 DNA reads TGTGCCAGCAGCTTTGCACGAGTACCCCCCTACGAGCAGTACTTC. The variable domain in full, with the rest retrieved from reference TRBV7-6 and TRBJ2-7, is GAGVSQSPRYKVTKRGQDVALRCDPISGHVSLYWYRQALGQGPEFLTYFNYEAQQDKSGLPNDRFSAERPEGSISTLTIQRTEQRDSAMYRCASSFARVPPYEQYFGPGTRLTVT.

For this clone: This sample includes further DNA sequences coding for the same CDR3. The chain links TRBV9 to TRBJ2-5; possible D gene TRBD1, 5 bases. The germline V and J ends were trimmed by 0 bases and 0 bases, with 15 bases remaining between them. In germline, CDR1 is SGDLS, CDR2 YYNGEE. CDR3 length: 17 residues. CDR3 in amino acids: CASSVGDRTLYQETQYF. The CDR3 coding sequence is TGTGCCAGCAGCGTAGGTGACAGAACACTGTACCAAGAGACCCAGTACTTC.

Here the CDR3 DNA reads TGTGCCAGCAGGGACAGGGGATCCTACGAGCAGTACTTC. It translates to CASRDRGSYEQYF. The chain has TRBV25-1 and TRBJ2-7; TRBD1 matches 9 bases. J lost 1 base, V lost 6 bases, and 1 base had no gene match. The germline V gene encodes CDR1 MGHDK and CDR2 SYGVNS. This CDR3 comprises 13 residues.